A selection of T cell receptor beta chains follows, all from one sample in a study of shared clonotypes between healthy human individuals. Only in-frame clones appear in the TCRdb table, and some are missing; sequencing was by immunoSEQ multiplex PCR. The data contain approximately 1.5 million clones, 95% to 99% of them singletons. Material for sequencing was naive CD4+ T cells sorted from blood. The receptors stem from a man between 25 and 39 years old in good health. Each CDR3 is given without its conserved first and last residue. Each record gives: CDR3 protein, CDR3 length, D gene, V gene, J gene. D genes are given only for firm matches.

ASSLGTGPATPYNEQF	16	-	TRBV27	TRBJ2-1
ASSLGGSRLIGNEQF	15	-	TRBV5-1	TRBJ2-1
AISEGGQSSYT	11	-	TRBV10-3	TRBJ1-2
ASSLGPFSQGGNNQPQH	17	TRBD1	TRBV5-6	TRBJ1-5
ASSLGKTNYEQY	12	-	TRBV18	TRBJ2-7
ASSLGLAGVPADTQY	15	TRBD2	TRBV5-1	TRBJ2-3
ASSLAAGASYEQY	13	TRBD2	TRBV5-8	TRBJ2-7
ASPNEDRGLYNEQF	14	-	TRBV5-1	TRBJ2-1
ASGVGLTYEQY	11	-	TRBV2	TRBJ2-7
ASSLGARFPNEQF	13	-	TRBV7-2	TRBJ2-1
ASSYSGENNQPQH	13	-	TRBV6-6	TRBJ1-5
APPKPSGAPSNTGELF	16	TRBD2	TRBV23-1	TRBJ2-2
ASRLAGAAKNIQY	13	TRBD2	TRBV10-2	TRBJ2-4
ASSLRGDGYT	10	-	TRBV28	TRBJ1-2
ATAAPGISTDTQY	13	-	TRBV19	TRBJ2-3
ATDRGLYNEQF	11	TRBD1	TRBV2	TRBJ2-1
ASSETWAGGLD	11	-	TRBV6-1	TRBJ2-7
ASSQEGASRNSYNEQF	16	-	TRBV4-2	TRBJ2-1
ASSLRLSQAGELF	13	-	TRBV27	TRBJ2-2
ASSKTGGETQY	11	TRBD1	TRBV2	TRBJ2-5